Shown below are 7 T cell receptor beta chains from a single sample sequenced in a study of blood T cell repertoires in COVID-19. Only in-frame clones appear in the TCRdb table, and some are missing; sequencing was by immunoSEQ multiplex PCR. This repertoire shows around 190,000 clones, roughly 77% found once; its top ten account for 6.5%. Sequencing used peripheral blood. These receptor sequences come from a man in his 70s with active or convalescent COVID-19.

The chain links TRBV19 to TRBJ1-5, with 8 bases fitting TRBD1. The length of the CDR3 is 15 residues. Germline lookup yields CDR1 LNHDA and CDR2 SQIVND (reference sequence). After removal of 7 bases from V and 4 bases from J, the junction contained 9 bases not matched to a gene. The CDR3 loop reads CASTAQGVRNQPQHF. The CDR3 nucleotides read TGTGCCAGTACCGCACAGGGGGTAAGGAATCAGCCCCAGCATTTT.

This clone occurred once. The chain recombines TRBV30 with TRBJ1-2; D remains unclear. The CDR3 is made up of 15 amino acids. Trimming left V 4 bases short and J 4 bases short, with 19 bases between. Germline values: CDR1 GTSNPN, CDR2 SVGIG (reference sequence). The CDR3 coding sequence is TGTGCCTGGAACCATCCGGCTGGGCTTTTCTATGGCTACACCTTC. Its translation: CAWNHPAGLFYGYTF.

The chain couples TRBV30 to TRBJ2-3; D not certain. Per germline, CDR1 GTSNPN and CDR2 SVGIG (reference sequence). Trimming removed 8 bases from V and 5 bases from J, with 20 bases in between. The CDR3 consists of 14 residues. The CDR3 here is CATYRWLKKDTQYF. The CDR3 DNA is TGTGCCACCTACCGTTGGTTAAAGAAAGATACGCAGTATTTT.

J is TRBJ1-1 and V is TRBV5-1, with no clear D. Trimming removed 0 bases at V and 3 bases at J, with 9 bases between. Germline CDR1 and CDR2: SGHRS and YFSETQ. This CDR3 has 14 amino acids. The CDR3 loop reads CASSLASRDTEAFF. CDR3 DNA sequence: TGCGCCAGCAGCTTGGCCTCGCGTGACACTGAAGCTTTCTTT. The full variable domain, with the rest looked up from reference TRBV5-1 and TRBJ1-1, is KAGVTQTPRYLIKTRGQQVTLSCSPISGHRSVSWYQQTPGQGLQFLFEYFSETQRNKGNFPGRFSGRQFSNSRSEMNVSTLELGDSALYLCASSLASRDTEAFFGQGTRLTVV.

This clone came up a few times. The chain joins TRBV13 to TRBJ1-1, with a tentative D call TRBD1 (5 bases). CDR1 and CDR2 from the germline V gene are PRHDT and FYEKMQ (reference sequence). The CDR3 extends over 14 amino acids. V was trimmed by 2 bases and J by 1 base, leaving 8 bases between them. The DNA for the CDR3 is TGTGCCAGCAGCTTAACGGGGGGGAACACTGAAGCTTTCTTT. It encodes CASSLTGGNTEAFF.

This sequence joins TRBV10-3 and TRBJ2-1, with 8 nucleotides matching TRBD2. V lost 2 bases and J lost 7; bases outside the gene matches: 1. The CDR3 contains 13 residues. Germline V gene sequence: CDR1 ENHRY, CDR2 SYGVKD. This CDR3 is CAISEQRENEQFF. The CDR3 DNA is TGTGCCATCAGTGAGCAGCGGGAGAATGAGCAGTTCTTC.

The chain is built from TRBV2 and TRBJ1-4; D is perhaps TRBD1 (5 bases). V lost 4 bases to trimming and J lost 8 bases, with 11 bases between them. Germline values: CDR1 SNHLY, CDR2 FYNNEI. The CDR3 length is 13 residues. The DNA of the CDR3 is TGTGCCAGCAGTGGGGACTTCGGGGAAAAACTGTTTTTT. It yields the protein CASSGDFGEKLFF.